The present TCR beta chain was sequenced within a study of shared clonotypes between healthy human individuals. Study observations and caveats: Represented diversity (both genetic and exposure-history) was limited by the small number of donors.

Unsorted PBMC contributed 250 to 300 ng DNA, about 30,000 T cell genomes, to each replicate PCR. Unsorted PBMC DNA sequencing spanned ten immunoSEQ deep assay plates. Using immunoSEQ multiplex PCR, the repertoire was profiled, and TCRdb retains in-frame clones only, with some absent. The sample lists 470,000 or so clones; 81% were seen once. J gave up 4 bases and V 5 bases, and 9 bases lay outside the gene matches. The length of the CDR3 is 16 residues. In germline, CDR1 is MNHNY, CDR2 SVGAGI (reference sequence). Concerning this clone itself: Its antigen remains unidentified.

The unsorted samples took around 93 million PBMCs to get genomic DNA. The sequencing sample was made of PBMCs. The chain employs TRBV6-6 and TRBJ1-1; 11 nucleotides agree with TRBD1. The origin of this receptor is a woman in her thirties or forties in good health. Some clones in this sample may be carry-over from other donors' samples. CDR3 bases: TGTGCCAGCAGTCCCGGACAGGGGGCAATGGGCACTGAAGCTTTCTTT. It translates to CASSPGQGAMGTEAFF.